This T cell receptor beta chain was sequenced in a study of neurological immune-mediated disorders. Healthy controls comprised blood bank volunteers in Maryland, USA. Many counts were recorded for this clonotype. Its antigen is currently unknown. Findings of the study overall: HTLV-1-associated myelopathy had the most TCR clonal expansion, and multiple sclerosis had the least, less than healthy controls.

The authors produced cDNA by 5'RACE using 10-nucleotide random UMIs. TCRdb independently ran MiXCR on the 5' RACE reads; one entry per CDR3 protein. The sample has tens of thousands of distinct CDR3 sequences, roughly 14% seen once; the top ten hold roughly 6.8%. Germline loops: CDR1 DFQATT, CDR2 SNEGSKA (reference sequence). This CDR3 comprises 13 residues. The V segment lost 1 base and the J segment 9 bases; nucleotides outside the gene matches: 4. The chain links TRBV20-1 to TRBJ2-4; 9 bases align to TRBD2. Sample: PBMCs. The receptor comes from a woman in her 50s in good health. The CDR3 loop reads CSARGGGALIQYF. For the CDR3, the DNA is TGCAGTGCTAGAGGCGGGGGGGCTCTCATTCAGTACTTC.